These 26 T cell receptor beta chains came from one sample sequenced in a study of blood T cell repertoires in COVID-19. TCRdb keeps only in-frame clones here, not all; method: immunoSEQ multiplex PCR. The sample carries 130,000 to 150,000 clones, more than 75% recorded once. Sample: peripheral blood. The receptor set was obtained from a woman aged 40 to 49 with acute or convalescent COVID-19.

This rearrangement joins TRBV24-1 to TRBJ2-1; perhaps TRBD2 as D (6 bases). CDR1 is KGHDR and CDR2 is SFDVKD in the germline V gene. The CDR3 covers 16 residues. V lost 3 bases to trimming and J lost 0 bases, with 11 bases between them. For the CDR3, the DNA is TGTGCCACCAGTGATGATAGCGGAAGCTCCTACAATGAGCAGTTCTTC. Protein product: CATSDDSGSSYNEQFF.

The rearrangement links TRBV30 to TRBJ2-7, with 10 bases aligning to TRBD1. Germline V gives CDR1 GTSNPN, CDR2 SVGIG (reference sequence). This CDR3 region has 15 residues. V shed 0 bases and J 4 bases; nucleotides not matched to a gene: 6. CDR3 coding DNA: TGTGCCTGGAGTGTTTGGGACAGGGGTCTATACGAGCAGTACTTC. Translating it yields CAWSVWDRGLYEQYF. Based on the CDR3 plus reference TRBV30 and TRBJ2-7, the full variable domain is SQTIHQWPATLVQPVGSPLSLECTVEGTSNPNLYWYRQAAGRGLQLLFYSVGIGQISSEVPQNLSASRPQDRQFILSSKKLLLSDSGFYLCAWSVWDRGLYEQYFGPGTRLTVT.

The V and J genes are TRBV30 and TRBJ1-1; 8 positions match TRBD1. J was trimmed by 3 bases and V by 7 bases; bases with no gene match: 7. The germline V gene has CDR1 GTSNPN and CDR2 SVGIG (reference sequence). The CDR3 covers 13 residues. The CDR3 sequence: CAFSRGPYTEAFF. In DNA form, the CDR3 reads TGTGCCTTCTCCAGGGGGCCGTACACTGAAGCTTTCTTT. The complete variable domain, with remaining parts taken from reference TRBV30 and TRBJ1-1, reads SQTIHQWPATLVQPVGSPLSLECTVEGTSNPNLYWYRQAAGRGLQLLFYSVGIGQISSEVPQNLSASRPQDRQFILSSKKLLLSDSGFYLCAFSRGPYTEAFFGQGTRLTVV.

The chain links TRBV6-2 or TRBV6-3 to TRBJ2-3; TRBD2 matches 11 bases. The CDR3 is made up of 15 amino acids. CDR1 is MNHEY and CDR2 is SVGEGT in the germline V gene. V was pared by 5 bases and J by 2 bases, with 3 bases of the junction left unmatched. DNA of the CDR3: TGTGCCAGCAGTCTTAGCGGGGGGGCCACAGATACGCAGTATTTT. Its protein is CASSLSGGATDTQYF.

The gene calls are TRBV29-1 and TRBJ1-2; 10 bases fit TRBD1. The CDR3 spans 13 residues. CDR1 is SQVTM, CDR2 ANQGSEA, per germline. V was pared by 7 bases and J by 2 bases, with 4 bases of the junction left unmatched. The CDR3 is CSGRGQGNYGYTF. For the CDR3, the DNA is TGCAGCGGGAGGGGACAGGGGAACTATGGCTACACCTTC. The variable domain in full, with the rest retrieved from reference TRBV29-1 and TRBJ1-2, is SAVISQKPSRDICQRGTSLTIQCQVDSQVTMMFWYRQQPGQSLTLIATANQGSEATYESGFVIDKFPISRPNLTFSTLTVSNMSPEDSSIYLCSGRGQGNYGYTFGSGTRLTVV.

The chain employs TRBV5-8 and TRBJ1-1; TRBD1 is a possible D gene (6 bases). Trimming left V 0 bases short and J 5 bases short, with 11 bases between. Germline V lookup: CDR1 SGHTS, CDR2 YDEGEE. This CDR3 is built from 14 residues. This chain's CDR3 is CASSLAWGHTEAFF. The CDR3, as DNA: TGTGCCAGCAGCTTGGCATGGGGACATACTGAAGCTTTCTTT.

The chain is built from TRBV12-3 or TRBV12-4 and TRBJ1-1; the match to TRBD1 covers 7 bases. Unmatched junction bases numbered 6, after V lost 5 bases and J lost 6 bases. The CDR3 extends over 13 amino acids. CDR3 protein: CASSQRQGPEAFF. The CDR3 nucleotides are TGTGCCAGCAGTCAACGACAGGGCCCTGAAGCTTTCTTT.

This clone has just one count. The chain is built from TRBV4-1 and TRBJ1-1; no clear D. Trimming took 4 bases from V and 10 from J, leaving 13 bases between them. CDR3 size: 12 residues. The germline V gene encodes CDR1 MGHRA and CDR2 YSYEKL. The CDR3 bases are TGCGCCAGCAGCCCAGGTTCTCATGGAGCTTTCTTT. Encoded protein: CASSPGSHGAFF.

This sequence joins TRBV6-5 and TRBJ2-2; 9 bases align to TRBD2. V trimming: 6 bases; J trimming: 5 bases; junction bases outside the gene matches: 7. This CDR3 has 15 amino acids. Looked up from germline, CDR1 is MNHEY and CDR2 is SVGAGI. CDR3 in amino acids: CASSPGLAGTGELFF. CDR3 DNA sequence: TGTGCCAGCAGCCCGGGACTAGCCGGTACCGGGGAGCTGTTTTTT.

This chain's CDR3 is CASEDLNTEAFF. The CDR3 nucleotides are TGTGCCAGCGAGGACTTGAACACTGAAGCTTTCTTT. V and J are TRBV14 and TRBJ1-1; D gene ambiguous. Trimming shortened V by 8 bases and J by 0 bases, and 7 bases separated the two germline ends. CDR1 is SGHDN and CDR2 is FVKESK in the germline V gene. The CDR3 loop spans 12 amino acids.

The rearrangement uses TRBV9 and TRBJ1-1; D is ambiguous. The V end lost 4 bases, the J end lost 7 bases, and 20 bases lay between the germline ends. CDR1 is SGDLS and CDR2 is YYNGEE in the germline V gene. The CDR3 runs 15 residues. The CDR3, as DNA: TGTGCCAGCAGCACCCGGGAAGGGCTTTCCCATGAAGCTTTCTTT. This gives the protein CASSTREGLSHEAFF.

The chain recombines TRBV4-3 with TRBJ2-3; D might be TRBD2 (5 bases). Germline values: CDR1 LGHNA, CDR2 YSLEER. The CDR3 length is 15 residues. Trimming left V 0 bases short and J 1 base short, with 8 bases between. The CDR3 DNA follows: TGCGCCAGCAGCCAAGATTGGACTGGCACAGATACGCAGTATTTT. Protein product: CASSQDWTGTDTQYF.

A single count supports this clone. The rearrangement links TRBV3-1 (or the pseudogene TRBV3-2) to TRBJ1-2, with 9 bases aligning to TRBD1. J was trimmed by 4 bases and V by 1 base; bases with no gene match: 4. This CDR3 is built from 15 residues. The germline CDR1 and CDR2 sequences are LGHDT and YNNKEL (reference sequence). This chain's CDR3 is CASSQGTGVGYGYTF. CDR3 in DNA: TGTGCCAGCAGCCAAGGGACAGGGGTTGGCTATGGCTACACCTTC.

The rearrangement links TRBV6-2 or TRBV6-3 to TRBJ2-4; 13 bases fit TRBD2. Trimming cost V 6 bases and J 4 bases; bases outside gene matches: 9. Germline lookup yields CDR1 MNHEY and CDR2 SVGEGT. The CDR3 covers 17 residues. CDR3 DNA: TGTGCCAGCAGCCTCATTACTAGCGGGGGGGCTAAAAACATTCAGTACTTC. Its translation: CASSLITSGGAKNIQYF.

The chain employs TRBV29-1 and TRBJ2-7; 7 bases align to TRBD1. With 6 bases clipped from V and 2 bases from J, the junction kept 4 bases outside the gene matches. This CDR3 is 12 amino acids long. Germline lookup yields CDR1 SQVTM and CDR2 ANQGSEA. The CDR3 DNA reads TGCAGCGTGACCGGACAGGCCTACGAGCAGTACTTC. It codes for CSVTGQAYEQYF.

V gene TRBV3-1 (or the pseudogene TRBV3-2) combines with J gene TRBJ2-3; 7 bases are a match to TRBD2. The CDR3 runs 15 residues. Germline loops: CDR1 LGHDT, CDR2 YNNKEL (reference sequence). The V and J ends lost 5 bases and 2 bases, in that order; junction bases with no gene match: 7. The CDR3 loop reads CASSGASGHTDTQYF. In DNA, the CDR3 is TGTGCCAGCAGCGGGGCTAGCGGACACACAGATACGCAGTATTTT.

V is TRBV6-6 and J is TRBJ2-7; TRBD2 matches at 8 bases. V shed 2 bases and J 5 bases; nucleotides not matched to a gene: 11. Germline V gene lookup returns CDR1 MNHNY and CDR2 SVGAGI (reference sequence). The CDR3 length is 16 residues. CDR3 region: CASSYNPGLVNHEQYF. CDR3 DNA sequence: TGTGCCAGCAGTTACAATCCGGGACTAGTCAACCACGAGCAGTACTTC.

The chain uses TRBV28 and TRBJ2-2; possible D gene TRBD1, 5 bases. The CDR3 extends over 17 amino acids. Between the trimmed V and J ends, which lost 3 bases and 1 base, there was a span of 15 bases. Germline CDR1 and CDR2: MDHEN and SYDVKM. The CDR3 region is CASSFLRDSLNTGELFF. The DNA for the CDR3 is TGTGCCAGCAGTTTCCTTCGTGACAGCTTGAACACCGGGGAGCTGTTTTTT.

This chain links TRBV6-2 or TRBV6-3 with TRBJ2-1, with 11 nucleotides matching TRBD2. Germline trimming cut 4 bases from V and 6 bases from J; bases unmatched to any gene: 5. The CDR3 sequence is 15 residues long. Germline CDR1 MNHEY, CDR2 SVGEGT. The DNA for the CDR3 is TGTGCCAGCAGTTGGGCGACTAGCGGGGCCAATGAGCAGTTCTTC. Its translation: CASSWATSGANEQFF.

This chain connects TRBV5-8 to TRBJ2-7, with 7 bases fitting TRBD2. Looked up from germline, CDR1 is SGHTS and CDR2 is YDEGEE. After removal of 2 bases from V and 4 bases from J, the junction contained 6 bases not matched to a gene. This CDR3 is built from 14 residues. Here the CDR3 reads CASSFLGGSYEQYF. CDR3 bases: TGTGCCAGCAGCTTTCTCGGGGGGTCGTACGAGCAGTACTTC. The variable domain in full, with the rest retrieved from reference TRBV5-8 and TRBJ2-7, is EAGVTQSPTHLIKTRGQQATLRCSPISGHTSVYWYQQALGLGLQFLLWYDEGEERNRGNFPPRFSGRQFPNYSSELNVNALELEDSALYLCASSFLGGSYEQYFGPGTRLTVT.

With regard to this clone: The junction and the germline gene differ at one end; a read error may be behind it. The chain is built from TRBV30 and TRBJ2-3, with TRBD1 identical over 7 bases. The CDR3 loop spans 12 amino acids. The germline V gene has CDR1 GTSNPN and CDR2 SVGIG (reference sequence). The CDR3 DNA is TGCGCCAAAGACAGGGTGACAGATACGCAGTATTTT. It yields the protein CAKDRVTDTQYF.

This chain uses TRBV7-6 with TRBJ2-7, with D possibly matching TRBD2 (5 bases). V lost 5 bases and J lost 5, with 7 bases in between. Per the germline V gene, CDR1 is SGHVS and CDR2 is FNYEAQ. This CDR3 region has 11 residues. The CDR3 sequence: CASSAGHEQYF. CDR3 nucleotides: TGTGCCAGCAGCGCGGGCCACGAGCAGTACTTC. Full variable domain (remainder filled in from reference TRBV7-6 and TRBJ2-7): GAGVSQSPRYKVTKRGQDVALRCDPISGHVSLYWYRQALGQGPEFLTYFNYEAQQDKSGLPNDRFSAERPEGSISTLTIQRTEQRDSAMYRCASSAGHEQYFGPGTRLTVT.

V and J are TRBV6-2 or TRBV6-3 and TRBJ1-1; no clear D gene. V was pared by 5 bases and J by 0 bases, with 16 bases between. The germline CDR1 and CDR2 sequences are MNHEY and SVGEGT. The CDR3 spans 16 residues. The CDR3 nucleotides read TGTGCCAGCAGTCCACTGGAGGGCCTATTGAACACTGAAGCTTTCTTT. Protein product: CASSPLEGLLNTEAFF.

The CDR3 loop reads CASSNFGTPNEQFF. CDR3 bases: TGCGCCAGCAGTAACTTCGGGACTCCTAATGAGCAGTTCTTC. The chain couples TRBV10-2 to TRBJ2-1; D is perhaps TRBD2 (6 bases). CDR1 and CDR2 from the germline V gene are WSHSY and SAAADI. The CDR3 contains 14 residues. V was clipped by 5 bases and J by 7 bases, with 15 bases between them.

V and J are TRBV28 and TRBJ1-1, with TRBD1 identical over 7 bases. This CDR3 is built from 15 residues. V lost 4 bases to trimming and J lost 1 base; unmatched junction nucleotides: 6. In germline, CDR1 is MDHEN, CDR2 SYDVKM. CDR3 nucleotides: TGTGCCAGCAGTTCACATCGGACAGGGAACACTGAAGCTTTCTTT. Translation: CASSSHRTGNTEAFF.

The chain employs TRBV7-9 and TRBJ1-4; weak D call: TRBD1 (5 bases). Per the germline V gene, CDR1 is SEHNR and CDR2 is FQNEAQ (reference sequence). Trimming cost V 7 bases and J 2 bases, with 11 bases left between them. The CDR3 sequence is 14 residues long. The CDR3 region has the DNA TGTGCCAGCACCCGCGGGGGGACTAATGAAAAACTGTTTTTT. Translated, it gives CASTRGGTNEKLFF.